This T cell receptor (beta chain) comes out of a study of blood T cells in healthy people across ages. V was clipped by 0 bases and J by 4 bases, with 10 bases between them. CDR1 is SGHDT and CDR2 is YYEEEE in the germline V gene. The CDR3 covers 14 residues. Investigators took about 9.2 milliliters of peripheral blood from every donor. A sample-barcoded 5' primer and a J-beta primer mix were used in a second PCR of roughly 7 to 11 cycles. TCRdb re-called the 5' RACE reads with MiXCR, one entry per CDR3 protein. This sample carries around 870,000 distinct CDR3 sequences, less than 35% of them seen once, and the ten largest clones take approximately 15%. In its sample, this clonotype was seen a few times. Its antigen is as yet unknown. Study-wide points: A greater number of naive CD4+ cells and higher diversity distinguished long-lived donors from aged donors.

The specimen was blood. This TCR came from a woman over 75 in good health. The chain employs TRBV5-6 and TRBJ1-2, with D tentatively TRBD1 (5 bases). CDR3 bases: TGTGCCAGCAGCTTGGGGACATTACCCTATGGCTACACCTTC. Translation gives CASSLGTLPYGYTF.